This T cell receptor (beta chain) was identified in a study of shared clonotypes between healthy human individuals. Profiled with immunoSEQ multiplex PCR; TCRdb holds only in-frame clones, not every one. The table includes millions of clones, about 95% detected once. The CDR3 has 14 residues. Germline V gene sequence: CDR1 WNHNN, CDR2 SYGVQD (reference sequence). The V and J ends lost 4 bases and 7 bases respectively, with 13 bases between them. Investigators divided CD4+ cells into CD45RA+ naive and CD45RA-negative memory subsets. The TCR comes from a man between 18 and 29 years old in good health. Input material: naive CD4+ T cells sorted from blood. Sample subset: CD45RA+ positively selected. The V call is TRBV10-1, the J call TRBJ2-2; a weak D match, TRBD1 (6 bases). The CDR3 region is CASSGSQGFGELFF. CDR3 in DNA: TGCGCCAGCAGTGGATCACAGGGTTTCGGGGAGCTGTTTTTT.